Listed here are 15 T cell receptor beta chains from one sample, sequenced in a study of early T cells in non-severe SARS-CoV-2 infection (dated by TCRdb to 2020 to 2023). Preparation of the library involved 5' RACE. The instrument given in TCRdb is NextSeq 500. The public reads were quality trimmed at Q25 with fastp and then assembled into clones with MiXCR by TCRdb, keeping productive beta chains. Rows merge per CDR3 protein into single entries with the most common DNA and genes. The sample yields roughly 41,000 distinct CDR3 sequences; 5% to 5.5% were counted once. Clones ranked in the top ten supply approximately 5.4% of the sample. The sample was whole blood, taken at baseline. The receptors were sampled from an adult who was a healthcare worker with PCR-confirmed SARS-CoV-2 infection or an uninfected control (not recorded which).

Ten or more counts support this clonotype. This chain connects TRBV10-3 to TRBJ2-6, with TRBD1 as a possible D gene (6 bases). The CDR3 runs to 17 residues. Germline V gene lookup returns CDR1 ENHRY and CDR2 SYGVKD. The V end was cut by 6 bases, the J end by 0 bases, with 15 bases between. The CDR3 loop reads CAISRQAQNSGANVLTF. CDR3 nucleotide sequence: TGTGCCATCAGCCGACAGGCACAAAACTCTGGGGCCAACGTCCTGACTTTC.

The chain has TRBV6-5 and TRBJ1-2, with no clear D. Looked up from germline, CDR1 is MNHEY and CDR2 is SVGAGI. The CDR3 sequence is 13 residues long. Trimming shortened V by 8 bases and J by 4 bases, and 14 bases separated the two germline ends. CDR3 protein: CASASRFGYGYTF. The CDR3 coding sequence is TGTGCCAGCGCGTCGAGGTTCGGCTATGGCTACACCTTC.

There are many counts of this clonotype. This chain uses TRBV2 with TRBJ2-3; 11 bases are shared with TRBD2. The trim removed 11 bases at V and 2 bases at J, leaving 9 bases unmatched. CDR3 length: 15 residues. Looked up from germline, CDR1 is SNHLY and CDR2 is FYNNEI. In DNA, the CDR3 is TGTGCCGGAGGGTTGACTAGCGGGATCACAGATACGCAGTATTTT. This gives the protein CAGGLTSGITDTQYF.

The chain couples TRBV29-1 to TRBJ1-2, with 7 bases that match TRBD1. CDR3 length: 13 amino acids. The germline V gene has CDR1 SQVTM and CDR2 ANQGSEA. Trimming removed 7 bases from V and 3 bases from J; junction bases left unmatched: 8. Written as DNA, the CDR3 is TGCAGCGGTTCGACAGGGAAAGACTATGGCTACACCTTC. This translates into CSGSTGKDYGYTF.

The V and J genes are TRBV3-2 and TRBJ2-1; the table's TRBD1 call for D was not verified on the DNA. TRBV3-2 is noted as a pseudogene. The CDR3 covers 16 residues. This CDR3 is CASSPKGTGLINEQFF. The CDR3 DNA follows: TGTGCCAGCAGCCCAAAAGGGACAGGCTTAATCAATGAGCAGTTCTTC.

This clonotype has a handful of counts. The V and J genes are TRBV27 and TRBJ2-1, with 10 bases lining up with TRBD2. Germline CDR1 and CDR2: MNHEY and SMNVEV (reference sequence). The CDR3 has 16 amino acids. V lost 1 base and J lost 9; bases outside the gene matches: 9. The CDR3 region is CASSLWLAGVRGEQFF. The DNA of the CDR3 is TGTGCCAGCAGTTTATGGCTAGCGGGAGTAAGAGGTGAGCAGTTCTTC.

This clonotype was found many times. V and J are TRBV19 and TRBJ2-3, with TRBD2 matching 10 bases. V shed 7 bases and J 6 bases; nucleotides not matched to a gene: 10. From germline, CDR1 is LNHDA and CDR2 SQIVND (reference sequence). This CDR3 comprises 15 residues. The CDR3 DNA follows: TGTGCCAGTAAACTAGCGGGATCTAAAGCCGATACGCAGTATTTT. This gives the protein CASKLAGSKADTQYF.

The CDR3: CASSFTKAGNNEQFF. The CDR3, as DNA: TGTGCCAGCAGCTTTACGAAAGCGGGAAACAATGAGCAGTTCTTC. The rearrangement uses TRBV11-3 and TRBJ2-1, with TRBD2 matching 7 bases. In germline, CDR1 is SGHNT, CDR2 YENEEA. With V trimmed by 3 bases and J by 5 bases, 7 bases remained unmatched. The CDR3 has 15 residues.

This sequence joins TRBV28 and TRBJ2-5, with D perhaps matching TRBD1 (6 bases). Trimming removed 4 bases from V and 0 bases from J, with 9 bases in between. Germline V gives CDR1 MDHEN, CDR2 SYDVKM. The CDR3 loop spans 14 amino acids. The CDR3 protein is CASSSRDNQETQYF. CDR3 coding DNA: TGTGCCAGCAGTTCCCGGGACAACCAAGAGACCCAGTACTTC.

The CDR3 loop reads CASSLAGMNTGELFF. CDR3 nucleotide sequence: TGTGCCAGCAGCTTAGCGGGAATGAACACCGGGGAGCTGTTTTTT. V and J are TRBV7-9 and TRBJ2-2, with D hard to call. V was clipped by 0 bases and J by 1 base, with 6 bases between them. CDR1 is SEHNR and CDR2 is FQNEAQ in the germline V gene (reference sequence). The CDR3 runs 15 residues.

This clonotype appeared many times. The chain carries TRBV18 and TRBJ2-3, with 11 bases identical to TRBD2. This CDR3 spans 16 amino acids. V was clipped by 1 base and J by 0 bases; unmatched bases: 0. Germline V gives CDR1 KGHSH, CDR2 LQKENI. As DNA, the CDR3 is TGTGCCAGCTCACCACGGACTAGCGGGAGCACAGATACGCAGTATTTT. Amino acids: CASSPRTSGSTDTQYF.

Points on this clonotype: A read error may explain this, as a much larger clone is one base away. This chain uses TRBV29-1 with TRBJ1-2, with D possibly TRBD1 on 5 matching bases. Germline CDR1 SQVTM, CDR2 ANQGSEA. The CDR3 sequence is 16 residues long. V gave up 7 bases and J gave up 6 bases, with 27 bases separating them. CDR3 amino acids: CSADPRRRGDPHGYTF. The CDR3, as DNA: TGCAGCGCTGACCCGAGGCGAAGGGGCGATCCTCATGGCTACACCTTC.

This clonotype was recorded many times. V is TRBV20-1 and J is TRBJ2-2; tentatively, D is TRBD1 (5 bases). The V end was cut by 3 bases, the J end by 4 bases, with 15 bases between. The CDR3 contains 15 residues. Germline CDR1 DFQATT, CDR2 SNEGSKA (reference sequence). As DNA, the CDR3 is TGCAGTGCTAGCCCCGTGGGGCAGGGCACCGGGGAGCTGTTTTTT. This codes for CSASPVGQGTGELFF.

The V call is TRBV7-9, the J call TRBJ2-3; 10 nucleotides line up with TRBD2. Germline assignment: CDR1 SEHNR and CDR2 FQNEAQ (reference sequence). Trimming cost V 0 bases and J 6 bases; bases outside gene matches: 6. This CDR3 contains 16 residues. The CDR3, as DNA: TGTGCCAGCAGCTTAGCCTTACTAGCGGGACCGGATACGCAGTATTTT. Its protein product is CASSLALLAGPDTQYF.

In its sample, this clonotype was seen many times. V usage is TRBV20-1 and J usage is TRBJ1-2; 8 nucleotides line up with TRBD1. The junction had 7 bases not matched to a gene; V was cut back by 3 bases and J by 4 bases. This CDR3 comprises 14 residues. From germline, CDR1 is DFQATT and CDR2 SNEGSKA (reference sequence). The CDR3 sequence is CSASTGGEGYGYTF. DNA of the CDR3: TGCAGTGCTAGCACAGGGGGAGAGGGCTATGGCTACACCTTC.